The T cell receptor (beta chain) under discussion was sequenced for a study of beta chain features in type 1 diabetes. Study results and limitations: Moderately but significantly shorter TCRB CDR3s were found in Type 1 diabetes patients in all four CD4+ subsets. Researchers reported that naive, central memory and Treg TCRB repertoires appeared more similar in patients than in healthy donors.

The CDR3 contains 14 residues. Trimming pared 9 bases from V and 2 bases from J, leaving 14 bases between. In germline, CDR1 is LNHDA, CDR2 SQIVND (reference sequence). The sequenced template was cDNA made from the entire isolated RNA. This table comes from immunoSEQ multiplex PCR, and its TCRdb copy is limited to in-frame clones, with some not included. The table shows about 260,000 clones, with approximately 20% occurring only once. All of the sorted populations showed purity greater than 95%. This clone was counted a few times. Its antigen remains unknown. The sequencing input was naive CD4+ T cells from blood. The TCR comes from a woman aged 40 to 55 with type 1 diabetes. The V call is TRBV19, the J call TRBJ1-5; unclear D gene. The CDR3 DNA reads TGTGCCAGCCTAGAGAGGGAGGGCAATCAGCCCCAGCATTTT. Protein product: CASLEREGNQPQHF.